These 19 T cell receptor beta chains share one sample of origin, sequenced in a study of T cell responses to AZD1222 COVID-19 vaccine. TCRdb's copy holds only in-frame clones and misses some; the assay was immunoSEQ multiplex PCR. The sample carries about 100,000 clones, approximately 90% recorded once. The material sequenced was peripheral blood, taken on day 0 of AZD1222 vaccination. All receptors derive from an adult in good health.

The rearrangement joins TRBV18 to TRBJ2-7; 15 bases are shared with TRBD2. V gave up 1 base and J gave up 6 bases; unmatched junction bases: 7. This CDR3 contains 17 residues. CDR1 is KGHSH and CDR2 is LQKENI in the germline V gene. The CDR3 here is CASSPQGLAGGIGEQYV. In DNA form, the CDR3 reads TGTGCCAGCTCACCACAAGGACTAGCGGGAGGGATCGGCGAGCAGTACGTC.

The chain combines TRBV7-2 with TRBJ2-5, with TRBD2 identical over 8 bases. The CDR3 extends over 18 amino acids. The junction had 16 bases not matched to a gene; V was cut back by 2 bases and J by 5 bases. In germline, CDR1 is SGHTA, CDR2 FQGNSA. CDR3 in amino acids: CASSLNVGAAGVRETQYF. The CDR3 nucleotides are TGTGCCAGCAGCTTAAATGTTGGCGCAGCGGGGGTGCGGGAGACCCAGTACTTC.

CDR3 DNA sequence: TGTGCCAGCACCTCGGGGGCCAGCACAGATACGCAGTATTTT. Residues: CASTSGASTDTQYF. The V call is TRBV2, the J call TRBJ2-3; D may correspond to TRBD1 or TRBD2 (6 bases each). V was clipped by 7 bases and J by 0 bases, with 11 bases between them. The CDR3 length is 14 residues. CDR1 and CDR2 from the germline V gene are SNHLY and FYNNEI.

The chain carries TRBV4-2 and TRBJ2-3; TRBD2 matches 10 bases. The CDR3 runs to 16 residues. V dropped 5 bases and J dropped 6; count of bases not matched to a gene: 11. The germline V gene encodes CDR1 LGHNA and CDR2 YNFKEQ. CDR3 DNA sequence: TGTGCCAGCAGCGCTAGCGGGGGAGGTCGGACCGATACGCAGTATTTT. It specifies CASSASGGGRTDTQYF.

This clone was seen once. One junction end does not reproduce the germline sequence, and a read error may be involved. The rearrangement uses TRBV5-1 and TRBJ2-4; D assignment may be TRBD1 or TRBD2 (5 bases each). Per the germline V gene, CDR1 is SGHRS and CDR2 is YFSETQ. CDR3 length equals 17 residues. The CDR3, as DNA: TGTGCCAGCAGCTTGGGACCCGAAGGTCTGGCCAAAAACATTCAGTACTTC. Its protein is CASSLGPEGLAKNIQYF. The variable domain in full, completed from reference TRBV5-1 and TRBJ2-4, reads KAGVTQTPRYLIKTRGQQVTLSCSPISGHRSVSWYQQTPGQGLQFLFEYFSETQRNKGNFPGRFSGRQFSNSRSEMNVSTLELGDSALYLCASSLGPEGLAKNIQYFGAGTRLSVL.

As regards this clone: This likely reflects a read error, since a far larger clone is one base away. This chain joins TRBV2 and TRBJ2-3, with unresolved D. The V gene's germline CDR1 is SNHLY and CDR2 FYNNEI. V lost 5 bases to trimming and J lost 1 base, with 4 bases between them. This CDR3 contains 12 residues. The CDR3 spells CASSPGTDTQYF. The CDR3 coding sequence is TGTGCCAGCAGTCCCGGCACAGATACGCAGTATTTT.

This clone was seen only a few times. The chain is built from TRBV2 and TRBJ1-5; 7 bases are shared with TRBD1. The CDR3 runs 14 residues. J gave up 7 bases and V 9 bases, and 12 bases lay outside the gene matches. From germline, CDR1 is SNHLY and CDR2 FYNNEI. CDR3 residues: CASQGQSMGQPQHF. CDR3 DNA sequence: TGTGCCAGTCAGGGACAGTCCATGGGGCAGCCCCAGCATTTT.

This clone was seen only once. The chain has TRBV4-2 and TRBJ1-1; D gene uncertain. Germline CDR1 is LGHNA and CDR2 is YNFKEQ. V lost 0 bases and J 1 base, leaving 6 bases between the germline ends. This CDR3 contains 14 residues. Here the CDR3 reads CASSQDPANTEAFF. As DNA, the CDR3 is TGTGCCAGCAGCCAAGATCCGGCGAACACTGAAGCTTTCTTT.

A few counts support this clone. The chain recombines TRBV12-5 with TRBJ1-3, with D perhaps matching TRBD1 (6 bases). V was trimmed by 7 bases and J by 0 bases, leaving 16 bases between them. Germline CDR1 LGHNT, CDR2 FRNRAP. The CDR3 contains 16 residues. In DNA, the CDR3 is TGTGCTAGTGCCCGACGACAGGAGAGCTCTGGAAACACCATATATTTT. Protein: CASARRQESSGNTIYF.

CDR3 DNA: TGCGCCAGCAGTCAATCGAATAGACGAGTGGGTCAGCCCCAGCATTTT. Protein: CASSQSNRRVGQPQHF. This chain uses TRBV23-1 with TRBJ1-5; D call uncertain. TRBV23-1 falls under the ORF class, with uncertain function. V lost 0 bases and J lost 6, with 15 bases in between. The CDR3 consists of 16 residues.

In the case of this clone: A read error may produce the germline difference seen at one junction end. V is TRBV5-1 and J is TRBJ2-1; TRBD2 agrees at 7 bases. CDR1 and CDR2 (germline): SGHRS, YFSETQ. The CDR3 spans 13 residues. CDR3 coding DNA: TGTGCCAGCAGCTCGACTAGCCTCAATGAGCAGTTCTTC. Translated: CASSSTSLNEQFF.

Only one count was recorded for this clone. This chain joins TRBV6-6 and TRBJ2-1; 7 bases agree with TRBD2. The V and J ends lost 5 bases and 5 bases, in that order; junction bases with no gene match: 9. Germline V lookup: CDR1 MNHNY, CDR2 SVGAGI (reference sequence). The CDR3 is made up of 15 amino acids. CDR3 amino acids: CASSPTGTTHNEQFF. For the CDR3, the DNA is TGTGCCAGCAGTCCCACCGGGACTACCCACAATGAGCAGTTCTTC.

V is TRBV18 and J is TRBJ1-2; TRBD1 agrees at 7 bases. The ends lost 2 bases at V and 8 bases at J; junction bases unmatched: 5. From germline, CDR1 is KGHSH and CDR2 LQKENI. The CDR3 sequence is 13 residues long. CDR3 sequence reads: CASSPNTGAGYTF. The CDR3 DNA sequence: TGTGCCAGCTCACCAAATACAGGGGCCGGCTACACCTTC.

The genes are TRBV12-3 or TRBV12-4 and TRBJ1-1, with D perhaps TRBD1 (6 bases). The CDR3 contains 13 residues. The V end lost 7 bases, the J end lost 3 bases, and 12 bases lay between the germline ends. In DNA, the CDR3 is TGTGCCAGCACCCGACAGGTCCACACTGAAGCTTTCTTT. Translated, it gives CASTRQVHTEAFF.

Remarks on this clone: The junction and the germline gene differ at one end; a read error may be behind it. The chain combines TRBV5-1 with TRBJ1-2, with 7 bases lining up with TRBD1. There are 14 residues in the CDR3. The germline CDR1 and CDR2 sequences are SGHRS and YFSETQ. CDR3 amino acids: CASSYGTVYYGYTF. Here the CDR3 DNA reads TGTGCCAGCAGCTACGGGACAGTCTACTATGGCTACACCTTC.

The chain employs TRBV7-3 and TRBJ2-1, with TRBD2 matching over 10 bases. Germline lookup yields CDR1 SGHTA and CDR2 FQGTGA. CDR3 length equals 16 residues. V dropped 1 base and J dropped 8; count of bases not matched to a gene: 8. In DNA, the CDR3 is TGTGCCAGCAGCTTAATGCCCAGCGGGGGGGCGGATGAGCAGTTCTTC. Residues: CASSLMPSGGADEQFF.

The gene calls are TRBV9 and TRBJ2-3, with TRBD2 matching 7 bases. Germline values: CDR1 SGDLS, CDR2 YYNGEE. V lost 4 bases, J lost 4 bases, and 0 bases stayed unmatched. This CDR3 is 12 amino acids long. In nucleotides, the CDR3 is TGTGCCAGCAGCCGGGGGGCAGATACGCAGTATTTT. Its translation is CASSRGADTQYF. The full variable domain, completed using reference TRBV9 and TRBJ2-3, is DSGVTQTPKHLITATGQRVTLRCSPRSGDLSVYWYQQSLDQGLQFLIQYYNGEERAKGNILERFSAQQFPDLHSELNLSSLELGDSALYFCASSRGADTQYFGPGTRLTVL.

This clone was picked up a small number of times. The rearrangement links TRBV13 to TRBJ2-3; 11 bases match TRBD2. CDR3 length: 14 residues. CDR1 PRHDT and CDR2 FYEKMQ come from the germline V gene (reference sequence). V gave up 10 bases and J gave up 6 bases; unmatched junction bases: 9. The CDR3 nucleotides are TGTGCCACCAATCTAGCGGGGGGATGGGATACGCAGTATTTT. This sequence encodes CATNLAGGWDTQYF.

The J gene is TRBJ2-5, the V gene TRBV10-3; no reliable D call. The CDR3 runs 12 residues. The V gene's germline CDR1 is ENHRY and CDR2 SYGVKD. V lost 2 bases and J lost 5, with 6 bases in between. CDR3 in amino acids: CAISEMRETQYF. The CDR3 DNA reads as TGTGCCATCAGTGAGATGAGGGAGACCCAGTACTTC.